This T cell receptor beta chain came from a study of T-cell memory formation after mild COVID-19. As to this clonotype: Its antigen is unknown.

Each CDR3 protein is one row after TCRdb ran MiXCR on the 5' RACE reads. The table shows a few hundred thousand distinct CDR3 sequences, with about 21% occurring only once. V lost 0 bases and J 13 bases, leaving 12 bases between the germline ends. This CDR3 is 12 amino acids long. Germline V gives CDR1 KGHSH, CDR2 LQKENI. General study findings and limits: CD4+ contracting clones were mainly CM and EM; CD8+ ones, EMRA. Memory from before infection featured some responding clones, which suggests cross-reactive memory joined.

This clonotype was obtained from an adult woman who had mild COVID-19 (a few samples of this study predate the infection). Cell type and time point are not known. The chain has TRBV18 and TRBJ2-5; D unclear. The sample comprised PBMCs or a T cell subset sorted from them (not recorded which). The CDR3 loop reads CASSPPGQPGYF. The CDR3 bases are TGTGCCAGCTCACCACCGGGCCAACCCGGGTACTTC.